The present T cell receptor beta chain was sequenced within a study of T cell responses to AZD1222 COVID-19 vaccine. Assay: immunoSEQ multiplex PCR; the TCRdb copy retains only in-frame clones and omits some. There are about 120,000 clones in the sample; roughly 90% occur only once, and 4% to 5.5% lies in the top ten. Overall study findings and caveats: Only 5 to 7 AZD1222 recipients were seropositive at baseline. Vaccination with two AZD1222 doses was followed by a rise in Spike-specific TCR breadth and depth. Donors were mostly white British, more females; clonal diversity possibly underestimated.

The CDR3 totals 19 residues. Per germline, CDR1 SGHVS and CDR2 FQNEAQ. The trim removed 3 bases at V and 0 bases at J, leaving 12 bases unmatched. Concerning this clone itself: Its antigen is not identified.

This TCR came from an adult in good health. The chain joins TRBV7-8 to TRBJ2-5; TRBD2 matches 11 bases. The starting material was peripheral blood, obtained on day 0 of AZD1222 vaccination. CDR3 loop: CASSFLAGGATLYQETQYF. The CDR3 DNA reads TGTGCCAGCAGCTTCCTAGCGGGGGGAGCTACCCTGTACCAAGAGACCCAGTACTTC.